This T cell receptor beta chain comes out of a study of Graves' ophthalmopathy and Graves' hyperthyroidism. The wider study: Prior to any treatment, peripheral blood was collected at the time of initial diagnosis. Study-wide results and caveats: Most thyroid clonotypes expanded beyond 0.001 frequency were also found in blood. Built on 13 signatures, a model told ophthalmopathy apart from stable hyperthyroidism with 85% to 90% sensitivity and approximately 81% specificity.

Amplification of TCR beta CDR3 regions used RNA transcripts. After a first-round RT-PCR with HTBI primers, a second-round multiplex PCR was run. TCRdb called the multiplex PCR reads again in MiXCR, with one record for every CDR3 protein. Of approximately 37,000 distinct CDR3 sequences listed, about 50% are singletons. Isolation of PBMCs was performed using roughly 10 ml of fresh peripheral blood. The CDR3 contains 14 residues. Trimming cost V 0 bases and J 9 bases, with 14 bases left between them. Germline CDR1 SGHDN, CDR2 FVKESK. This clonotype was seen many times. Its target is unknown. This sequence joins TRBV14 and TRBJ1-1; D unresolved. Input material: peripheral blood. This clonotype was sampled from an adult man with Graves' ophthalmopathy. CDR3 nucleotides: TGTGCCAGCAGCCAAGACCGGGTGCAACGGCAAGCTTTCTTT. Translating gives CASSQDRVQRQAFF.